Presented here are 21 T cell receptor beta chains from one specimen sequenced in a study of identical twins. TCRdb analysed the 5' RACE reads with MiXCR anew, one entry per CDR3 protein. Found here are 500,000 or so distinct CDR3 sequences, 14% of them singletons; the top ten hold approximately 0.52%. These data were likewise used in another study, on yellow fever vaccine responses in identical twins.

The sequencing input was CD4+ T cells sorted from blood. These receptors came from a woman aged 18-35 years in good health.

This clonotype occurred a few times. This chain uses TRBV3-1 with TRBJ1-2; a possible D gene is TRBD1 (5 bases). The CDR3 is 14 residues long. Looked up from germline, CDR1 is LGHDT and CDR2 is YNNKEL (reference sequence). Trimming shortened V by 1 base and J by 4 bases, and 10 bases separated the two germline ends. The CDR3 nucleotides are TGTGCCAGCAGCCAAGTCGGGGGGTTCTATGGCTACACCTTC. Its translation: CASSQVGGFYGYTF.

J is TRBJ2-1 and V is TRBV14; TRBD2 aligns across 8 bases. The CDR3 is made up of 17 amino acids. V trimming: 3 bases; J trimming: 4 bases; junction bases outside the gene matches: 11. The germline V gene encodes CDR1 SGHDN and CDR2 FVKESK. The CDR3 loop reads CASSHLDIAGPYNEQFF. In nucleotides, the CDR3 is TGTGCCAGCAGCCACCTCGACATAGCGGGGCCATACAATGAGCAGTTCTTC.

The chain joins TRBV29-1 to TRBJ2-7; TRBD2 might be the D (6 bases). The V end lost 3 bases, the J end lost 0 bases, and 6 bases lay between the germline ends. The CDR3 extends over 12 amino acids. The germline V gene has CDR1 SQVTM and CDR2 ANQGSEA. CDR3 DNA sequence: TGCAGCGTTGAGGAGGGCTCCTACGAGCAGTACTTC. It is translated as CSVEEGSYEQYF.

This clonotype occurred many times. At one of its ends the junction is not consistent with the germline gene, which may arise from a read error. The V call is TRBV2, the J call TRBJ2-7; weak D call: TRBD2 (6 bases). Germline assignment: CDR1 SNHLY and CDR2 FYNNEI. This CDR3 is 12 amino acids long. CDR3 sequence: CASSDEDGAGRF. CDR3 DNA: TGTGCCAGCAGTGATGAGGACGGCGCAGGGAGGTTC.

This clonotype has more than one count but fewer than ten. The chain combines TRBV6-2 or TRBV6-3 with TRBJ2-1; a possible D gene is TRBD2 (5 bases). The germline V and J ends were trimmed by 3 bases and 1 base, with 13 bases remaining between them. The CDR3 totals 16 residues. CDR1 is MNHEY and CDR2 is SVGEGT in the germline V gene. CDR3 protein: CASSYVGRGSYNEQFF. CDR3 bases: TGTGCCAGCAGTTATGTGGGCCGGGGTTCCTACAATGAGCAGTTCTTC.

This sequence joins TRBV15 and TRBJ2-7; no clear D gene. Trimming removed 1 base from V and 2 bases from J, with 12 bases in between. CDR1 and CDR2 from the germline V gene are LNHNV and YYDKDF (reference sequence). CDR3 length: 15 residues. The CDR3, as DNA: TGTGCCACCAGCAGAGGTGCGAGCGCTACCTACGAGCAGTACTTC. Its translation: CATSRGASATYEQYF.

This clonotype was detected only a few times. V usage is TRBV7-2 and J usage is TRBJ1-2, with D possibly TRBD1 on 5 matching bases. V dropped 1 base and J dropped 4 bases, with 16 bases sitting between them. Germline CDR1 and CDR2: SGHTA and FQGNSA. The CDR3 covers 16 residues. CDR3 bases: TGTGCCAGCAGCTTAGGTGCGGCAGGGCCTAGCTATGGCTACACCTTC. Its translation: CASSLGAAGPSYGYTF.

This clonotype was counted between two and nine times. The chain joins TRBV5-1 to TRBJ1-2; D not certain. The CDR3 loop spans 15 amino acids. The germline V gene encodes CDR1 SGHRS and CDR2 YFSETQ. Deletions cut 4 bases from V and 0 bases from J, with 13 bases between. The DNA for the CDR3 is TGCGCCAGCAGCCCTACAATCCCGGCTAACTATGGCTACACCTTC. Protein: CASSPTIPANYGYTF.

This clonotype has more than one count but fewer than ten. The CDR3 sequence: CASTIDSSRSFF. As DNA, the CDR3 is TGTGCCAGCACCATCGACTCTTCCAGGTCTTTCTTT. The gene calls are TRBV12-3 or TRBV12-4 and TRBJ1-1; D is ambiguous. The length of the CDR3 is 12 residues. Deletions cut 7 bases from V and 12 bases from J, with 18 bases between.

This clonotype was observed a handful of times. V gene TRBV10-2 combines with J gene TRBJ2-5, with D possibly matching TRBD2 (5 bases). The CDR3 covers 13 residues. Trimming cost V 8 bases and J 7 bases, with 17 bases left between them. The germline V gene has CDR1 WSHSY and CDR2 SAAADI. This CDR3 reads CASSYDRGGTQYF. The DNA of the CDR3 is TGCGCCAGCTCCTACGACCGGGGTGGGACCCAGTACTTC.

This sequence joins TRBV7-2 and TRBJ2-5; D possibly corresponds to TRBD1 (6 bases). Trimming took off 0 bases at V and 6 bases at J, with 8 bases between the two ends. CDR3 length: 13 amino acids. The germline gives CDR1 SGHTA, CDR2 FQGNSA. In nucleotides, the CDR3 is TGTGCCAGCAGCTTAGCTTGGGGGCAGACCCAGTACTTC. It codes for CASSLAWGQTQYF.

The chain has TRBV14 and TRBJ1-5; D not resolved. V was shortened by 0 bases and J by 0 bases, with 15 bases between the two germline ends. The CDR3 runs 18 residues. In germline, CDR1 is SGHDN, CDR2 FVKESK. The CDR3 DNA follows: TGTGCCAGCAGCCAAGAACGGCAGGAGATATATAGCAATCAGCCCCAGCATTTT. Encoded protein: CASSQERQEIYSNQPQHF. Full variable domain (remainder filled in from reference TRBV14 and TRBJ1-5): EAGVTQFPSHSVIEKGQTVTLRCDPISGHDNLYWYRRVMGKEIKFLLHFVKESKQDESGMPNNRFLAERTGGTYSTLKVQPAELEDSGVYFCASSQERQEIYSNQPQHFGDGTRLSIL.

This clonotype has just a few counts. The V and J genes are TRBV28 and TRBJ2-3, with TRBD2 matching 8 bases. The germline V gene has CDR1 MDHEN and CDR2 SYDVKM. V lost 6 bases, J lost 0 bases, and 8 bases stayed unmatched. The CDR3 spans 16 residues. The DNA for the CDR3 is TGTGCCAGCAGGACCCCTGGCGGGGGGAGCACAGATACGCAGTATTTT. Protein product: CASRTPGGGSTDTQYF.

This clonotype was counted at least ten times. The V and J genes are TRBV7-9 and TRBJ2-7; unclear D gene. Trimming took 11 bases from V and 3 from J, leaving 20 bases between them. Germline V gene data show CDR1 as SEHNR and CDR2 as FQNEAQ (reference sequence). The CDR3 contains 14 residues. This CDR3 reads CAHPPQDPIYEQYF. In DNA, the CDR3 is TGTGCCCACCCACCTCAGGATCCCATCTACGAGCAGTACTTC.

This clonotype has a handful of counts. The chain links TRBV12-3 or TRBV12-4 to TRBJ2-1, with a tentative D call TRBD2 (6 bases). V was pared by 1 base and J by 6 bases, with 13 bases between. CDR3 size: 15 residues. This CDR3 reads CASSLVGRKSNEQFF. CDR3 sequence (DNA): TGTGCCAGCAGTTTAGTAGGGAGGAAATCCAATGAGCAGTTCTTC.

This sequence joins TRBV29-1 and TRBJ2-2; 7 bases fit TRBD1. Germline CDR1 and CDR2: SQVTM and ANQGSEA. The J segment lost 4 bases and the V segment lost 7 bases, leaving 6 bases of the junction unmatched. The CDR3 has 13 residues. CDR3 loop: CSASGDSTGELFF. CDR3 DNA: TGCAGCGCCTCCGGGGACAGCACCGGGGAGCTGTTTTTT.

This clonotype was seen only a few times. The chain employs TRBV28 and TRBJ2-5; the match to TRBD2 covers 13 bases. With V trimmed by 5 bases and J by 3 bases, 9 bases remained unmatched. Germline CDR1 reads MDHEN; CDR2 reads SYDVKM. The CDR3 loop spans 17 amino acids. DNA of the CDR3: TGTGCCAGCAGTCCGTGGACTAGCGGGAGCGCGAAAGAGACCCAGTACTTC. Protein product: CASSPWTSGSAKETQYF.

At least ten counts were recorded for this clonotype. V usage is TRBV5-1 and J usage is TRBJ2-3; no clear D gene. The V gene lost 0 bases and the J gene lost 4 bases, with 6 bases spanning the gap. CDR3 length: 13 amino acids. CDR1 is SGHRS and CDR2 is YFSETQ in the germline V gene. In DNA form, the CDR3 reads TGCGCCAGCAGCTTGGATTGGGCAGATACGCAGTATTTT. Protein: CASSLDWADTQYF.

Many counts were recorded for this clonotype. The V gene is TRBV15, the J gene TRBJ2-5; D is unclear. Trimming removed 0 bases at V and 7 bases at J, with 12 bases between. Germline CDR1 reads LNHNV; CDR2 reads YYDKDF (reference sequence). CDR3 size: 14 residues. The CDR3 DNA sequence: TGTGCCACCAGCAGAGAAATGAGCTTAGGGACCCAGTACTTC. Translating gives CATSREMSLGTQYF.

This clonotype has only a few counts. The CDR3 nucleotides are TGTGCCAGCAGCCAGACTAGCCACGAGCAGTACTTC. As protein: CASSQTSHEQYF. The chain links TRBV3-1 to TRBJ2-7; 7 bases fit TRBD2. With 3 bases clipped from V and 5 bases from J, the junction kept 1 base outside the gene matches. This CDR3 has 12 amino acids. Germline assignment: CDR1 LGHDT and CDR2 YNNKEL (reference sequence).

This clonotype was detected many times. This chain connects TRBV4-3 to TRBJ2-1; TRBD2 matches at 12 bases. J gave up 5 bases and V 0 bases, and 8 bases lay outside the gene matches. The germline CDR1 and CDR2 sequences are LGHNA and YSLEER. This CDR3 is built from 18 residues. The CDR3 is CASSQDLAGGLLNNEQFF. CDR3 nucleotide sequence: TGCGCCAGCAGCCAAGATCTAGCGGGAGGGCTTCTTAACAATGAGCAGTTCTTC.